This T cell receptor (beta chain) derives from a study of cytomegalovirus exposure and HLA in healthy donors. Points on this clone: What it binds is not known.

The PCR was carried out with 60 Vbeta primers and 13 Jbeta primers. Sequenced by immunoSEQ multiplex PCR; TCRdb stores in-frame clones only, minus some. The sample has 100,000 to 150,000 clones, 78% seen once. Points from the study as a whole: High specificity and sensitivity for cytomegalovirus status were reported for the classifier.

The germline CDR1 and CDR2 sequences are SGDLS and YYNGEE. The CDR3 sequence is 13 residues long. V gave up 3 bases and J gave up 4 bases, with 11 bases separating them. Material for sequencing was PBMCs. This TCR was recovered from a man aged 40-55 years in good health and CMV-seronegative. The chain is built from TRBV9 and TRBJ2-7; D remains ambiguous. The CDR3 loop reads CASSGRNNYEQYF. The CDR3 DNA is TGTGCCAGCAGCGGGAGAAACAATTACGAGCAGTACTTC.